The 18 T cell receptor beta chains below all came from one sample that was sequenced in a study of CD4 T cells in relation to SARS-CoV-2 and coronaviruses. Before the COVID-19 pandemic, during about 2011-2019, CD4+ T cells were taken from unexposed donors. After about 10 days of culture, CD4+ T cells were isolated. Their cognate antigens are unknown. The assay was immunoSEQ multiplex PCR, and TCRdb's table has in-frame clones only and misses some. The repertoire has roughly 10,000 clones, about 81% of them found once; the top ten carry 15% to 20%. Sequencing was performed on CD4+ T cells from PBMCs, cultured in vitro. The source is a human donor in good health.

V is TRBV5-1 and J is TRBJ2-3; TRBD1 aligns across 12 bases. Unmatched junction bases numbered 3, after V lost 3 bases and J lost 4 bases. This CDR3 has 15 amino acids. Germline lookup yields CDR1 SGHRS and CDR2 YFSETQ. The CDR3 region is CASSSGTGGADTQYF. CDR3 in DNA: TGCGCCAGCAGCTCCGGGACAGGGGGCGCAGATACGCAGTATTTT.

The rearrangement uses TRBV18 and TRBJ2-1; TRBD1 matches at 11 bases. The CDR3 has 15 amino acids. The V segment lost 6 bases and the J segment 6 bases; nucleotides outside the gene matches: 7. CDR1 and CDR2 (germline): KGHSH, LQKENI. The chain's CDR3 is CASSPGTGGFNEQFF. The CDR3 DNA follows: TGTGCCAGCTCCCCCGGGACAGGGGGTTTCAATGAGCAGTTCTTC.

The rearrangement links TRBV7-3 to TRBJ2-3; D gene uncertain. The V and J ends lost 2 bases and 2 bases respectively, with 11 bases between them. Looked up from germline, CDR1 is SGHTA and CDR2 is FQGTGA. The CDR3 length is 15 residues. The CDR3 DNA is TGTGCCAGCAGCTTAGACGGGTTCCACACAGATACGCAGTATTTT. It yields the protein CASSLDGFHTDTQYF.

The CDR3 here is CASSPRGWGATNEKLFF. CDR3 coding DNA: TGTGCCAGCTCACCCCGGGGGTGGGGAGCAACTAATGAAAAACTGTTTTTT. V is TRBV18 and J is TRBJ1-4, with D possibly matching TRBD1 (5 bases). The germline CDR1 and CDR2 sequences are KGHSH and LQKENI. The CDR3 sequence is 17 residues long. V lost 3 bases to trimming and J lost 0 bases, with 14 bases between them.

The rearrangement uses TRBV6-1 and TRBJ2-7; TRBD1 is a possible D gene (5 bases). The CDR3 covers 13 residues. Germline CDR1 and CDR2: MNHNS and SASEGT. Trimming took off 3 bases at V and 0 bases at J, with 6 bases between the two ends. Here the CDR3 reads CASSDRVSYEQYF. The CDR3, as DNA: TGTGCCAGCAGTGACAGGGTCTCCTACGAGCAGTACTTC.

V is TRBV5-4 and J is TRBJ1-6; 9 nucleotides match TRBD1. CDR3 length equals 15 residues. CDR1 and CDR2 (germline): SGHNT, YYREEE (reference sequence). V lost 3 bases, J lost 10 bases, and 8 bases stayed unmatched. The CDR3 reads CASSSDRGLQSPLHF. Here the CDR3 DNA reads TGTGCCAGCAGCTCGGACAGGGGTTTACAATCACCCCTCCACTTT.

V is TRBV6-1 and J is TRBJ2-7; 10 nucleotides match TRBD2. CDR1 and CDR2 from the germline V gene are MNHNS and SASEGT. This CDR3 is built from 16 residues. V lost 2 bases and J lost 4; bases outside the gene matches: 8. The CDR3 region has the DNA TGTGCCAGCAGTGAATCCCCGAAGCGGGGGGGATACGAGCAGTACTTC. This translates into CASSESPKRGGYEQYF.

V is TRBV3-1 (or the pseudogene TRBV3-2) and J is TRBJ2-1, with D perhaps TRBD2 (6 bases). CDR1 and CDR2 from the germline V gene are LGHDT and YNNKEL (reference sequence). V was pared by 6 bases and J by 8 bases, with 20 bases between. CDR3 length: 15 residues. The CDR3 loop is CASRVRDSPWDEQFF. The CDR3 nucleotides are TGTGCCAGCAGGGTGCGGGACTCCCCCTGGGATGAGCAGTTCTTC.

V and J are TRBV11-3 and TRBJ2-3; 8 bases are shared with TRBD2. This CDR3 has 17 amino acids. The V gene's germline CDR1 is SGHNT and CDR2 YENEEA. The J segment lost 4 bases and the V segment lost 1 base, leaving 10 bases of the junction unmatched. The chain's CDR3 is CASSLGGWGLDADTQYF. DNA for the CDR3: TGTGCCAGCAGCTTAGGTGGCTGGGGACTAGACGCAGATACGCAGTATTTT.

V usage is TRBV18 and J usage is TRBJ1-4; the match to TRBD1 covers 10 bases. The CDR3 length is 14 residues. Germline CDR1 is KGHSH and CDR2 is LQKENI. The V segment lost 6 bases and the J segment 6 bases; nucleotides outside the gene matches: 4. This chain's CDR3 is CASSSGTGDEKLFF. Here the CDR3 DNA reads TGTGCCAGCTCGTCCGGGACAGGGGATGAAAAACTGTTTTTT.

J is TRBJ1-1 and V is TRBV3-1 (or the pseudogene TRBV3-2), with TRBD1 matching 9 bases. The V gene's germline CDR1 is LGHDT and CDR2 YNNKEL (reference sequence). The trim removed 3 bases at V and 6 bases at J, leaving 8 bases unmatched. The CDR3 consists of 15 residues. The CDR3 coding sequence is TGTGCCAGCAGCCAGGGGGGACAGGGAAGGGCTGAAGCTTTCTTT. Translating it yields CASSQGGQGRAEAFF.

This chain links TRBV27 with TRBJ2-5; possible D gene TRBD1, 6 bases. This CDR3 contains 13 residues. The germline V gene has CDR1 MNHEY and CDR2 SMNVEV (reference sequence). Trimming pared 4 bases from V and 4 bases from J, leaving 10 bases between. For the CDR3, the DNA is TGTGCCAGCAGTTCACAGGGCGCAGAGACCCAGTACTTC. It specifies CASSSQGAETQYF.

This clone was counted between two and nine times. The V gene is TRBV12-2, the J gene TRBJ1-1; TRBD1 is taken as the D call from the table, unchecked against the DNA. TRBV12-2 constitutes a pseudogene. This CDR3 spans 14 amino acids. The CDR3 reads CASRLGHRATEAFF. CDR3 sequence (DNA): TGTGCAAGTCGCTTGGGACATAGGGCCACTGAAGCTTTCTTT.

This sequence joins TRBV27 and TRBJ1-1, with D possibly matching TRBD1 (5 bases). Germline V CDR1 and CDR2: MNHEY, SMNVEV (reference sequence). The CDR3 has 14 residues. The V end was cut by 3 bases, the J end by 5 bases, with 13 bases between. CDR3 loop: CASSFGAPQTEAFF. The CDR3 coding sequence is TGTGCCAGCAGTTTTGGGGCACCACAGACTGAAGCTTTCTTT.

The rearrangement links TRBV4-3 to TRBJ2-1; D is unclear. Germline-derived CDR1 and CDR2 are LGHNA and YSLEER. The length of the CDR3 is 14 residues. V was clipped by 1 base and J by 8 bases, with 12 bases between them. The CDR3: CASSQGSSYDEQFF. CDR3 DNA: TGCGCCAGCAGCCAAGGGTCGAGTTACGATGAGCAGTTCTTC.

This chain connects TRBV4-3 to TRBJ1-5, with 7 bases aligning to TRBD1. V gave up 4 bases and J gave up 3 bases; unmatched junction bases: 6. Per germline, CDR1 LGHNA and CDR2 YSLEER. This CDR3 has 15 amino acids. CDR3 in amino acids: CASSLRQGNNQPQHF. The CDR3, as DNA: TGCGCCAGCAGCCTAAGACAGGGCAACAATCAGCCCCAGCATTTT.

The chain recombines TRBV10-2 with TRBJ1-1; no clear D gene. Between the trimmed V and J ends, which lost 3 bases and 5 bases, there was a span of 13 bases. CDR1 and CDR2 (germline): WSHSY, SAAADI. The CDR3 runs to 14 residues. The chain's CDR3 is CASSDQSKGTEAFF. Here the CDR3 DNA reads TGCGCCAGCAGTGATCAGTCTAAAGGGACTGAAGCTTTCTTT.

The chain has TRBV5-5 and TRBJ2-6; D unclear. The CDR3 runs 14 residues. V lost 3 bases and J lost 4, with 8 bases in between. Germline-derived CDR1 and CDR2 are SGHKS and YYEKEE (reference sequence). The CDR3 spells CASSSPAGANVLTF. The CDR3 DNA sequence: TGTGCCAGCAGCTCCCCCGCCGGGGCCAACGTCCTGACTTTC.